This T cell receptor (beta chain) appears in the sequencing data of a study of blood T cell repertoires in COVID-19. Study as a whole: Acute-phase and convalescent COVID-19 samples originated in the United States, Italy and Spain. Sources were T cells, B-cell-depleted T cells, or PBMCs; the material itself was cDNA or gDNA.

In the original workflow: Amplification with reference gene primers provided the estimates of nucleated cell counts. Here immunoSEQ multiplex PCR was the method, and the copy in TCRdb shows in-frame clones only, minus some. Clone size and V and J calls were adopted from that table, with D and trimming inferred from the DNA. The table records under 55,000 clones, less than 90% of them present only once. Trimming stripped 7 bases from V and 3 bases from J, with 13 bases between. This CDR3 is 14 amino acids long. Per the germline V gene, CDR1 is MDHEN and CDR2 is SYDVKM. The specimen sequenced was peripheral blood. The V call is TRBV28, the J call TRBJ1-5; D uncertain. This receptor was obtained from a human donor in a cohort sampled during active COVID-19. The CDR3: CASKGEAINQPQHF. The CDR3 nucleotides are TGTGCCAGCAAGGGAGAGGCCATCAATCAGCCCCAGCATTTT.